The 2 T cell receptor beta chains below come from one sample, sequenced in a study of T cell changes during pregnancy in multiple sclerosis. Assay used: immunoSEQ multiplex PCR; TCRdb lists only in-frame clones, some missing. The sample has around 30,000 clones, almost 90% seen once. The sample here was CD4+ T cells from peripheral blood mononuclear cells, taken in the third trimester of pregnancy. All receptors derive from a female donor in good health, enrolled as a control in a pregnancy study.

J is TRBJ1-2 and V is TRBV4-2; D not resolved. V was trimmed by 4 bases and J by 3 bases, leaving 12 bases between them. The CDR3 totals 14 residues. CDR1 is LGHNA, CDR2 YNFKEQ, per germline. In DNA, the CDR3 is TGTGCCAGCAGCCCCGGACGGGAATACTATGGCTACACCTTC. Its translation: CASSPGREYYGYTF.

The rearrangement joins TRBV30 to TRBJ1-1; no definite D call. This CDR3 is 11 amino acids long. Germline V gene data show CDR1 as GTSNPN and CDR2 as SVGIG (reference sequence). V was pared by 3 bases and J by 6 bases, with 8 bases between. This CDR3 reads CAWSALAEAFF. The CDR3 DNA follows: TGTGCCTGGAGCGCGTTGGCTGAAGCTTTCTTT.